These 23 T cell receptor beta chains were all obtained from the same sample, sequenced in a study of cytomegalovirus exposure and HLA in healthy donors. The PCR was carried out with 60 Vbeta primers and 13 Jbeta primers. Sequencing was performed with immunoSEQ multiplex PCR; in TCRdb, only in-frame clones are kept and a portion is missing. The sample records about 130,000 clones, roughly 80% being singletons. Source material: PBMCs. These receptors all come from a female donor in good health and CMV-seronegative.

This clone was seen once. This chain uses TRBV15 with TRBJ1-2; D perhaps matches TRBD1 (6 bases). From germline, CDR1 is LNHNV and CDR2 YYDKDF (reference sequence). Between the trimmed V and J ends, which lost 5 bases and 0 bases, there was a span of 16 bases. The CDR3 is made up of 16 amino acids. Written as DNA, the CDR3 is TGTGCCACCAGCTACGACAGGATCCGCTCTAACTATGGCTACACCTTC. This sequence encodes CATSYDRIRSNYGYTF.

The CDR3 sequence is CASSRYPRGTGYTGELFF. Written as DNA, the CDR3 is TGCGCCAGCAGCCGATACCCAAGGGGGACAGGGTACACCGGGGAGCTGTTTTTT. The chain is built from TRBV4-1 and TRBJ2-2, with 9 positions matching TRBD1. CDR3 length: 18 amino acids. Germline CDR1 is MGHRA and CDR2 is YSYEKL. V was pared by 4 bases and J by 3 bases, with 12 bases of the junction left unmatched.

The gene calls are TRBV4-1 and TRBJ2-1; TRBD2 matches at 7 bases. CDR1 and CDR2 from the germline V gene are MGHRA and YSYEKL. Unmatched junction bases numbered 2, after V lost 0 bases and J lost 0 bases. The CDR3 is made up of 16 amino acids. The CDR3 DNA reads TGCGCCAGCAGCCAAGAGGGAGGGAGCTCCTACAATGAGCAGTTCTTC. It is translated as CASSQEGGSSYNEQFF.

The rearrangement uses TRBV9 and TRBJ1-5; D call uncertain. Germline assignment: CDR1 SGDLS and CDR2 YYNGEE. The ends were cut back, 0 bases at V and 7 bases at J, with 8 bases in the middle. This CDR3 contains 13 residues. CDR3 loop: CASSVDPRQPQHF. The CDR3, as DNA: TGTGCCAGCAGCGTAGACCCACGGCAGCCCCAGCATTTT.

CDR3 nucleotide sequence: TGTGCCAGCAGCTGGGGGACAGGGAGCGACGAGCAGTACTTC. Residues: CASSWGTGSDEQYF. This chain uses TRBV7-8 with TRBJ2-7; TRBD1 matches at 9 bases. Trimming at V came to 4 bases and at J to 5 bases, leaving 6 bases not matched to a gene. Germline-derived CDR1 and CDR2 are SGHVS and FQNEAQ. The CDR3 covers 14 residues.

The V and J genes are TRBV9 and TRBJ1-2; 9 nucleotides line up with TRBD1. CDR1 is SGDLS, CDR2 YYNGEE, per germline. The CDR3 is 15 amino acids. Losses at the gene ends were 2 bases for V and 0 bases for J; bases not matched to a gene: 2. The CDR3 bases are TGTGCCAGCAGCGTGGGACAGGGCGCTAACTATGGCTACACCTTC. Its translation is CASSVGQGANYGYTF.

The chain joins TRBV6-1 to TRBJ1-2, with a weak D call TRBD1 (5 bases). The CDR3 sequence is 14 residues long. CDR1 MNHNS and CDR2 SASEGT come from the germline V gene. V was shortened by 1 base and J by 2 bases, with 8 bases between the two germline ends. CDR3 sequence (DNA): TGTGCCAGCAGTGAAGGCAGGGTAAACTATGGCTACACCTTC. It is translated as CASSEGRVNYGYTF.

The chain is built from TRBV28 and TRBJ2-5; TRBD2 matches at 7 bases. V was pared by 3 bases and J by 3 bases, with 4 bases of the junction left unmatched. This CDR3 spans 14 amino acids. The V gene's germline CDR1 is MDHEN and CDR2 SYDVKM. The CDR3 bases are TGTGCCAGCAGTTTGTGGGCGGGGGAAGAGACCCAGTACTTC. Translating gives CASSLWAGEETQYF.

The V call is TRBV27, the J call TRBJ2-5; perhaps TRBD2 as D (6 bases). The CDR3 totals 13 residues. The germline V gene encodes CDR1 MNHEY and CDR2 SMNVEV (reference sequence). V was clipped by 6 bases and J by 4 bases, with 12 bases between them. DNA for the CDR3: TGTGCCAGCAGCACGTTCGGGGGAGAGACCCAGTACTTC. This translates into CASSTFGGETQYF.

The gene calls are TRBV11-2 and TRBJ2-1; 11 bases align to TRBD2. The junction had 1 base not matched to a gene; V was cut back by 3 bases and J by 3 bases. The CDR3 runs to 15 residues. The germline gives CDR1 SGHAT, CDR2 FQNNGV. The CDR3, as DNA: TGTGCCAGCAGCTTGACTAGCGGGATCTACAATGAGCAGTTCTTC. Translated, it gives CASSLTSGIYNEQFF. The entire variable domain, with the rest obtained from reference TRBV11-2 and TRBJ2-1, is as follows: EAGVAQSPRYKIIEKRQSVAFWCNPISGHATLYWYQQILGQGPKLLIQFQNNGVVDDSQLPKDRFSAERLKGVDSTLKIQPAKLEDSAVYLCASSLTSGIYNEQFFGPGTRLTVL.

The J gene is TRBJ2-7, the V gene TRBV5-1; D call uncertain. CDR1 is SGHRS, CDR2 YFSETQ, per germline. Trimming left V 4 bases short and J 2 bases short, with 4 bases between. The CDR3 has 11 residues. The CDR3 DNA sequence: TGCGCCAGCAGCGCGGCCTACGAGCAGTACTTC. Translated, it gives CASSAAYEQYF.

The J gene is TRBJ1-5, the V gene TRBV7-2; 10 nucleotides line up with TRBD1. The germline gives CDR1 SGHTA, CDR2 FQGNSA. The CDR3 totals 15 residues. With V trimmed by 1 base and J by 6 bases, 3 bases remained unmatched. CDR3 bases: TGTGCCAGCAGCTTAGGACAGGGGGCGGGTCAGCCCCAGCATTTT. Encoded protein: CASSLGQGAGQPQHF.

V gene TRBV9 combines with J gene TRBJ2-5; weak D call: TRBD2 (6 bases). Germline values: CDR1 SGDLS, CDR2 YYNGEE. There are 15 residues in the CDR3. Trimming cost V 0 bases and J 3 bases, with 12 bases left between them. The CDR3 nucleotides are TGTGCCAGCAGCGTAGCCGGACTAACGAAAGAGACCCAGTACTTC. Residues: CASSVAGLTKETQYF.

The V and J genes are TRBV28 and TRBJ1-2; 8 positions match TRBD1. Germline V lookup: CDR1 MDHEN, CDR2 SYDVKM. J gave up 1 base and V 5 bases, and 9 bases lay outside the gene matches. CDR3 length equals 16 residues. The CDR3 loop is CASSLTNRGGNYGYTF. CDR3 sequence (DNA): TGTGCCAGCAGTCTGACGAACAGGGGGGGTAACTATGGCTACACCTTC.

The CDR3: CASSTPAAHSYNEQFF. The CDR3 nucleotides are TGTGCCAGTAGTACCCCTGCCGCCCACTCGTACAATGAGCAGTTCTTC. V and J are TRBV19 and TRBJ2-1, with D unresolved. The V gene lost 4 bases and the J gene lost 4 bases, with 17 bases spanning the gap. Germline V CDR1 and CDR2: LNHDA, SQIVND (reference sequence). The CDR3 has 16 amino acids.

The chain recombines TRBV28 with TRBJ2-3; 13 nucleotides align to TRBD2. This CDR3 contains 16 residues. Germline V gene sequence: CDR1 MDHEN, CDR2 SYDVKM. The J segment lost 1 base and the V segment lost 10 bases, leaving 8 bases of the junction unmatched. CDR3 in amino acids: CAIGGGTSGGTDTQYF. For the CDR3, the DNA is TGTGCCATTGGGGGGGGGACTAGCGGGGGCACAGATACGCAGTATTTT.

The CDR3 protein is CASSPRQSSYEQYF. CDR3 sequence (DNA): TGTGCCAGCAGCCCCCGACAAAGCTCCTACGAGCAGTACTTC. The rearrangement uses TRBV7-2 and TRBJ2-7; D is unresolved. V shed 5 bases and J shed 0 bases, with 11 bases lying between them. The CDR3 extends over 14 amino acids. Looked up from germline, CDR1 is SGHTA and CDR2 is FQGNSA.

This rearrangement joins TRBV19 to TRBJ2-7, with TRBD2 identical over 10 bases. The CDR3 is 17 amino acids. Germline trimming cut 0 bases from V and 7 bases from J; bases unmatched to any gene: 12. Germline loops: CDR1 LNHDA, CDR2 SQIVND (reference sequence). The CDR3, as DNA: TGTGCCAGTAGTATAGAATCGGCTAGCGGGAGCTTGGGTGAGCAGTACTTC. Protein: CASSIESASGSLGEQYF.

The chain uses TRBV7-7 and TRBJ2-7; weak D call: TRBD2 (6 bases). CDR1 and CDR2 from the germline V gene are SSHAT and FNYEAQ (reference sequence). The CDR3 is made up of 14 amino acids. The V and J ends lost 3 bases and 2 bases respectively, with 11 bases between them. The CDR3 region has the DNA TGTGCCAGCAGCTTGGGAGCGGGTGCCTACGAGCAGTACTTC. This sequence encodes CASSLGAGAYEQYF. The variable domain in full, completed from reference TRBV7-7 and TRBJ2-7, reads GAGVSQSPRYKVTKRGQDVTLRCDPISSHATLYWYQQALGQGPEFLTYFNYEAQPDKSGLPSDRFSAERPEGSISTLTIQRTEQRDSAMYRCASSLGAGAYEQYFGPGTRLTVT.

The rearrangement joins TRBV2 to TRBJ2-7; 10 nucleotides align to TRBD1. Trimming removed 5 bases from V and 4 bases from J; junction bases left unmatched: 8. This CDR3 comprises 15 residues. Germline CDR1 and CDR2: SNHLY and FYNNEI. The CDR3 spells CASSQKGQGLYEQYF. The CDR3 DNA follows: TGTGCCAGCAGTCAAAAGGGACAGGGGCTATACGAGCAGTACTTC. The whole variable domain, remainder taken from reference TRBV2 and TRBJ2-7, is EPEVTQTPSHQVTQMGQEVILRCVPISNHLYFYWYRQILGQKVEFLVSFYNNEISEKSEIFDDQFSVERPDGSNFTLKIRSTKLEDSAMYFCASSQKGQGLYEQYFGPGTRLTVT.

CDR3 loop: CASSVDRDSYEQYF. The CDR3 nucleotides read TGTGCCAGCAGTGTCGACAGGGACTCCTACGAGCAGTACTTC. V is TRBV28 and J is TRBJ2-7; 7 positions agree with TRBD1. The CDR3 contains 14 residues. Per the germline V gene, CDR1 is MDHEN and CDR2 is SYDVKM. Losses at the gene ends were 5 bases for V and 0 bases for J; bases not matched to a gene: 4.

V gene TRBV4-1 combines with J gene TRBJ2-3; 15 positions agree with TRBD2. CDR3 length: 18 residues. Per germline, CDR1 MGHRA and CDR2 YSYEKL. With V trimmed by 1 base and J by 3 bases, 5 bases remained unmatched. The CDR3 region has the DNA TGCGCCAGCAGCCAAGCCTGGGGGACTAGCGGGAGGACAGATACGCAGTATTTT. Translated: CASSQAWGTSGRTDTQYF.

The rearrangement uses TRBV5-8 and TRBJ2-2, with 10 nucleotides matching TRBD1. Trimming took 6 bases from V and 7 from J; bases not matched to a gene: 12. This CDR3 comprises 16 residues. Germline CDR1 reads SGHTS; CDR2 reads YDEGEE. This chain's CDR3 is CASTFLRQGAFGELFF. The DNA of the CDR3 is TGTGCCAGCACCTTCCTGAGACAGGGGGCGTTCGGGGAGCTGTTTTTT. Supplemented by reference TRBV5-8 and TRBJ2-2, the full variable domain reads EAGVTQSPTHLIKTRGQQATLRCSPISGHTSVYWYQQALGLGLQFLLWYDEGEERNRGNFPPRFSGRQFPNYSSELNVNALELEDSALYLCASTFLRQGAFGELFFGEGSRLTVL.